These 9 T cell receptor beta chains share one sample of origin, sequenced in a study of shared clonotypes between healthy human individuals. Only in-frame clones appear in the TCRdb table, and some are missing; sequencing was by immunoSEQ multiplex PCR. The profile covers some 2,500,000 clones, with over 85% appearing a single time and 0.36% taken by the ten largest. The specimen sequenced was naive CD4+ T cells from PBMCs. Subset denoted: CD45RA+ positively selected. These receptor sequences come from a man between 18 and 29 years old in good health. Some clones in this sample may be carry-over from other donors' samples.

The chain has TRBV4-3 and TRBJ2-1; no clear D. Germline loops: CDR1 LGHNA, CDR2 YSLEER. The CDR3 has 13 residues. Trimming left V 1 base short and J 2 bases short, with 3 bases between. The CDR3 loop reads CASSQGTYNEQFF. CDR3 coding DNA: TGCGCCAGCAGCCAAGGAACCTACAATGAGCAGTTCTTC.

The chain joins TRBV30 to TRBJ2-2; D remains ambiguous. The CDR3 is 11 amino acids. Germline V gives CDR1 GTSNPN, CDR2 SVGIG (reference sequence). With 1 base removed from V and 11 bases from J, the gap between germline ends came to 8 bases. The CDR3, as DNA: TGTGCCTGGAGTGGGCTGGGAGAGCTGTTTTTT. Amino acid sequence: CAWSGLGELFF.

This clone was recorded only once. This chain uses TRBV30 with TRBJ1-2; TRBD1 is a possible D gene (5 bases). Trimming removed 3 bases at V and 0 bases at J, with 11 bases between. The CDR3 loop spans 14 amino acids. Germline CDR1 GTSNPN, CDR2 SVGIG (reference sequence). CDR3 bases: TGTGCCTGGAGATCAGGGTACGCTAACTATGGCTACACCTTC. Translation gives CAWRSGYANYGYTF.

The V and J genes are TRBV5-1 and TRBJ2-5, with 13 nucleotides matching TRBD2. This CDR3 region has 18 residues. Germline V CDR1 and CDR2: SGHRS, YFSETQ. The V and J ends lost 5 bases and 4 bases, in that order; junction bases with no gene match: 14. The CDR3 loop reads CASRPGTSGTAGGETQYF. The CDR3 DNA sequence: TGCGCCAGCAGACCTGGGACTAGCGGGACCGCCGGAGGAGAGACCCAGTACTTC. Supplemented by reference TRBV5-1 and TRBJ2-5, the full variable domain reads KAGVTQTPRYLIKTRGQQVTLSCSPISGHRSVSWYQQTPGQGLQFLFEYFSETQRNKGNFPGRFSGRQFSNSRSEMNVSTLELGDSALYLCASRPGTSGTAGGETQYFGPGTRLLVL.

DNA of the CDR3: TGTGCCAGTAGGGGGACTAGGGCGGGACGGAATGAGCAGTTCTTC. It translates to CASRGTRAGRNEQFF. The J gene is TRBJ2-1, the V gene TRBV19, with 8 bases lining up with TRBD2. V shed 6 bases, J shed 7 bases, and the junction held 11 bases outside the gene matches. Looked up from germline, CDR1 is LNHDA and CDR2 is SQIVND (reference sequence). The CDR3 is 15 amino acids.

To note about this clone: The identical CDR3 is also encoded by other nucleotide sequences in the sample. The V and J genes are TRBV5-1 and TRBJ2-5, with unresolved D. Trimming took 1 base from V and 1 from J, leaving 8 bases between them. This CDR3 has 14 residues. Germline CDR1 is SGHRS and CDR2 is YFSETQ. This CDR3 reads CASSLQTSQETQYF. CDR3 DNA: TGCGCCAGCAGCTTGCAGACTTCCCAAGAGACCCAGTACTTC.

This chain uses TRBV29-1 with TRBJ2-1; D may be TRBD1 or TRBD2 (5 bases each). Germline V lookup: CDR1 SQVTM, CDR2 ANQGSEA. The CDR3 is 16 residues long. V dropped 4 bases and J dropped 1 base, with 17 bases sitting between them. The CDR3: CSVGGSTRESYNEQFF. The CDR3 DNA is TGCAGCGTTGGGGGCTCAACTAGGGAGTCCTACAATGAGCAGTTCTTC.

In DNA form, the CDR3 reads TGTGCCAGTAGTATCGGGGACAGGGATCGAGAGACCCAGTACTTC. Its protein is CASSIGDRDRETQYF. The chain couples TRBV19 to TRBJ2-5; TRBD1 matches 9 bases. In germline, CDR1 is LNHDA, CDR2 SQIVND (reference sequence). V gave up 3 bases and J gave up 4 bases; unmatched junction bases: 6. The length of the CDR3 is 15 residues.

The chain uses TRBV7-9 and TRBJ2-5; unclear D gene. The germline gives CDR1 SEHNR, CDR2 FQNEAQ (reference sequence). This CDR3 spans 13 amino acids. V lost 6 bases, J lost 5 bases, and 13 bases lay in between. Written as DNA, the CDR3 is TGTGCCAGCAGTACAGTGCCCCGCGAGACCCAGTACTTC. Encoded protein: CASSTVPRETQYF.